Listed below are T cell receptor beta chains from one sample, sequenced in a study of identifying expanded T cells in peripheral blood. TCRdb's copy holds only in-frame clones and misses some; the assay was immunoSEQ multiplex PCR. The profile shows over 85,000 clones, about 85% of them singletons. Sequenced input: blood. All receptors derive from a person aged 18 to 75 in good health. Each CDR3 is given with its conserved first and last residue. Fields, in order: CDR3 length, V gene, clone size, CDR3 protein. Not every row has a clone size; where given, it reads once, few, many or a size class.

>13|TRBV5-1|few
CASRQRLNTEAFF
>17|TRBV10-3|.
CAISEPSGGGAYNEQFF
>15|TRBV9|.
CASSVEGRGTGELFF
>15|TRBV19|once
CASTQWGRGNTEAFF
>17|TRBV18|.
CASSPLRQGATYNEQFF
>15|TRBV6-5|.
CASSYSSPSYYGYTF
>14|TRBV4-1|.
CASRGLLKNTEAFF
>14|TRBV4-3|few
CASSQDLSGSEAFF
>12|TRBV7-9|.
CASSLLGKEAFF
>10|TRBV19|.
CASGVLEAFF
>17|TRBV5-6|.
CATSRKPGRADDYGYTF
>16|TRBV4-3|.
CASSQDGKGSYNEQFF
>12|TRBV5-1|.
CASSLVGETQYF
>12|TRBV19|.
CASSGSPTEAFF
>17|TRBV7-9|.
CASSTRLAGELYNEQFF
>17|TRBV15|.
CATSPKVGGARNTEAFF
>15|TRBV13|.
CASSFGTGSNYGYTF
>16|TRBV6-1|.
CASSGGTATSTDTQYF
>16|TRBV7-2|.
CASSLAGGAYNSPLHF
>14|TRBV10-3|few
CATGGGSPSYGYTF
>17|TRBV11-2|.
CASSLEFGAGPSYGYTF
>16|TRBV7-8|.
CASSFGTGGLPGELFF